A single sample gave rise to the 5 T cell receptor beta chains below, sequenced in a study of OX40 agonist ivuxolimab in advanced cancers. Generated by immunoSEQ multiplex PCR, the TCRdb table keeps only in-frame clones and is missing some. The profile shows about 50,000 clones, roughly 84% of them singletons. This sample comprised CD4+ or CD8+ T cells sorted from blood, obtained in a trial of the OX40 agonist ivuxolimab. The receptors shown here come from an adult with an advanced solid tumor such as melanoma, head and neck, liver or kidney cancer.

The J gene is TRBJ2-7, the V gene TRBV10-2, with D possibly matching TRBD2 (6 bases). This CDR3 is built from 14 residues. Germline CDR1 is WSHSY and CDR2 is SAAADI. Deletions cut 4 bases from V and 7 bases from J, with 17 bases between. Here the CDR3 reads CASSGWDSRREQYF. CDR3 bases: TGCGCCAGCAGTGGATGGGACTCTCGCAGGGAGCAGTACTTC.

The chain couples TRBV14 to TRBJ2-1; D may be TRBD1 or TRBD2 (5 bases each). Trimming took off 1 base at V and 10 bases at J, with 5 bases between the two ends. Germline V gives CDR1 SGHDN, CDR2 FVKESK. The CDR3 is 11 amino acids. CDR3 region: CASSQGGEQFF. CDR3 sequence (DNA): TGTGCCAGCAGCCAAGGGGGGGAGCAGTTCTTC.

V is TRBV4-1 and J is TRBJ2-2, with 10 bases identical to TRBD1. There are 16 residues in the CDR3. CDR1 MGHRA and CDR2 YSYEKL come from the germline V gene. J lost 3 bases, V lost 4 bases, and 5 bases had no gene match. The CDR3 reads CASSLGQGGDTGELFF. The CDR3 region has the DNA TGCGCCAGCAGCCTAGGACAGGGGGGAGACACCGGGGAGCTGTTTTTT.

The chain recombines TRBV2 with TRBJ2-3; 7 nucleotides align to TRBD1. The CDR3 contains 15 residues. CDR1 and CDR2 from the germline V gene are SNHLY and FYNNEI. The V segment lost 1 base and the J segment 3 bases; nucleotides outside the gene matches: 4. Here the CDR3 reads CASSEGGGWTDTQYF. DNA of the CDR3: TGTGCCAGCAGTGAAGGAGGGGGCTGGACAGATACGCAGTATTTT.

The V call is TRBV27, the J call TRBJ1-3; 7 bases are shared with TRBD1. Germline V CDR1 and CDR2: MNHEY, SMNVEV (reference sequence). Germline trimming cut 2 bases from V and 2 bases from J; bases unmatched to any gene: 3. CDR3 size: 15 residues. CDR3 in amino acids: CASSLTGEAGNTIYF. The CDR3 region has the DNA TGTGCCAGCAGTTTAACAGGGGAGGCTGGAAACACCATATATTTT.